This record looks at one TCR beta chain sequence and its context. As yet, its antigen is unknown. The sample belongs to a study of CD8+ T cells in alopecia areata. Findings of the study overall: Tofacitinib significantly reduced both scalp clonality and expanded CD8+ clones among the top 100. Scalp lesions, especially in alopecia totalis/universalis, had higher clonality than normal scalp. Given one nonresponder, whether baseline CD8+ expansion relates to response remains uncertain.

The sequencing template was cDNA reverse transcribed from extracted RNA. Libraries were prepared by immunoSEQ multiplex PCR; TCRdb keeps only in-frame clonotypes and omits some of them. Altogether approximately 110,000 clones are present, 56% being singletons, with the ten largest covering approximately 3.1%. Germline CDR1 reads MGHDK; CDR2 reads SYGVNS. This CDR3 contains 16 residues. The ends were cut back, 0 bases at V and 0 bases at J, with 8 bases in the middle. Sample treatment: oral pan-JAK inhibitor, 5-10 mg twice daily. Material: CD4+ T cells sorted from blood, obtained at week 24, from a patient treated with tofacitinib. This rearrangement joins TRBV25-1 to TRBJ1-4; no clear D. This sequence was found in a human donor with alopecia areata. CDR3 DNA: TGTGCCAGCAGTGAATATATCGGGCCAACTAATGAAAAACTGTTTTTT. Its protein is CASSEYIGPTNEKLFF.